Below, 15 T cell receptor beta chains from the same sample are listed, as sequenced in a study of blood T cell repertoires in COVID-19. The data were produced by immunoSEQ multiplex PCR, yet TCRdb's version contains in-frame clones alone and is incomplete. The table records under 450,000 clones, about 86% of them present only once. Material for sequencing was peripheral blood. The receptors shown here come from a woman aged 60-70 years with COVID-19, enrolled during active disease.

The chain joins TRBV4-2 to TRBJ1-2; D gene ambiguous. The V end lost 0 bases, the J end lost 5 bases, and 16 bases lay between the germline ends. This CDR3 spans 16 amino acids. Germline V gives CDR1 LGHNA, CDR2 YNFKEQ. The CDR3 sequence is CASSQESGRTAYGYTF. The CDR3 bases are TGTGCCAGCAGCCAAGAATCGGGGAGGACGGCTTATGGCTACACCTTC.

V gene TRBV2 combines with J gene TRBJ1-1, with D tentatively TRBD1 (5 bases). V gave up 1 base and J gave up 7 bases, with 10 bases separating them. The CDR3 runs 13 residues. Germline CDR1 reads SNHLY; CDR2 reads FYNNEI. CDR3 DNA sequence: TGTGCCAGCAGTGAAGGGGGCACGAGTGAAGCTTTCTTT. It encodes CASSEGGTSEAFF.

The chain recombines TRBV9 with TRBJ2-2; possible D gene TRBD2, 5 bases. Trimming stripped 2 bases from V and 7 bases from J, with 6 bases between. The CDR3 loop spans 12 amino acids. CDR1 is SGDLS, CDR2 YYNGEE, per germline. The DNA for the CDR3 is TGTGCCAGCAGCGTGGACTTCGGGGAGCTGTTTTTT. Translated: CASSVDFGELFF.

This chain links TRBV7-8 with TRBJ2-5; 7 nucleotides line up with TRBD2. The CDR3 runs 17 residues. Per the germline V gene, CDR1 is SGHVS and CDR2 is FQNEAQ. V lost 1 base to trimming and J lost 0 bases; unmatched junction nucleotides: 8. The DNA of the CDR3 is TGTGCCAGCAGCTTAGGGTCTAGCGGACTGTACCAAGAGACCCAGTACTTC. It specifies CASSLGSSGLYQETQYF. Complete variable domain (other parts from reference TRBV7-8 and TRBJ2-5): GAGVSQSPRYKVAKRGQDVALRCDPISGHVSLFWYQQALGQGPEFLTYFQNEAQLDKSGLPSDRFFAERPEGSVSTLKIQRTQQEDSAVYLCASSLGSSGLYQETQYFGPGTRLLVL.

The chain carries TRBV11-3 and TRBJ2-7; possible D gene TRBD2, 5 bases. Trimming took 2 bases from V and 3 from J, leaving 5 bases between them. Germline V gene sequence: CDR1 SGHNT, CDR2 YENEEA. CDR3 size: 12 residues. The CDR3, as DNA: TGTGCCAGCAGCTTAAGCGGCTACGAGCAGTACTTC. As protein: CASSLSGYEQYF. Variable domain in full (rest from reference TRBV11-3 and TRBJ2-7): EAGVVQSPRYKIIEKKQPVAFWCNPISGHNTLYWYLQNLGQGPELLIRYENEEAVDDSQLPKDRFSAERLKGVDSTLKIQPAELGDSAVYLCASSLSGYEQYFGPGTRLTVT.

The chain has TRBV27 and TRBJ1-2; possible D gene TRBD1, 6 bases. CDR3 length equals 14 residues. With 2 bases removed from V and 4 bases from J, the gap between germline ends came to 11 bases. Looked up from germline, CDR1 is MNHEY and CDR2 is SMNVEV (reference sequence). This CDR3 reads CASSLTQGFYGYTF. The CDR3 nucleotides read TGTGCCAGCAGTTTAACACAGGGTTTCTATGGCTACACCTTC.

CDR3 DNA: TGTGCCAGCAGTTCTCCCCGGGGAGGACAAGAGACCCAGTACTTC. Its protein product is CASSSPRGGQETQYF. The chain joins TRBV28 to TRBJ2-5, with D perhaps matching TRBD2 (6 bases). CDR1 MDHEN and CDR2 SYDVKM come from the germline V gene. CDR3 length: 15 residues. V lost 4 bases and J 2 bases, leaving 14 bases between the germline ends.

The genes are TRBV6-5 and TRBJ2-1, with TRBD1 matching over 7 bases. Trimming at V came to 6 bases and at J to 14 bases, leaving 13 bases not matched to a gene. Germline V gives CDR1 MNHEY, CDR2 SVGAGI. The CDR3 runs 13 residues. CDR3 protein: CASRPQGDGCEFF. The CDR3 region has the DNA TGTGCCAGCAGACCCCAGGGGGATGGGTGTGAGTTCTTC.

V gene TRBV5-4 combines with J gene TRBJ1-4, with 7 bases that match TRBD1. Germline CDR1 is SGHNT and CDR2 is YYREEE (reference sequence). The junction had 7 bases not matched to a gene; V was cut back by 0 bases and J by 8 bases. The CDR3 consists of 15 residues. The CDR3 reads CASSLEGGRGEKLFF. DNA of the CDR3: TGTGCCAGCAGCTTGGAAGGGGGCCGGGGGGAAAAACTGTTTTTT. The full variable domain, with the rest looked up from reference TRBV5-4 and TRBJ1-4, is ETGVTQSPTHLIKTRGQQVTLRCSSQSGHNTVSWYQQALGQGPQFIFQYYREEENGRGNFPPRFSGLQFPNYSSELNVNALELDDSALYLCASSLEGGRGEKLFFGSGTQLSVL.

The CDR3 coding sequence is TGTGCCAGCAGCCCAACCGGGACAGGGGATTCACCCCTCCACTTT. Translated, it gives CASSPTGTGDSPLHF. The chain carries TRBV5-5 and TRBJ1-6; TRBD1 matches 10 bases. There are 15 residues in the CDR3. Unmatched junction bases numbered 6, after V lost 4 bases and J lost 8 bases. Germline CDR1 SGHKS, CDR2 YYEKEE (reference sequence).

CDR3 loop: CASSQTGNTEAFF. The DNA of the CDR3 is TGTGCCAGCTCACAGACAGGGAACACTGAAGCTTTCTTT. V and J are TRBV18 and TRBJ1-1, with a possible D match to TRBD1 (6 bases). The germline gives CDR1 KGHSH, CDR2 LQKENI. This CDR3 has 13 residues. Deletions cut 4 bases from V and 1 base from J, with 7 bases between.

This clone has just a few counts. The rearrangement uses TRBV6-2 or TRBV6-3 and TRBJ1-5; TRBD1 agrees at 7 bases. The CDR3 consists of 15 residues. V trimming: 2 bases; J trimming: 3 bases; junction bases outside the gene matches: 4. Germline CDR1 reads MNHEY; CDR2 reads SVGEGT. The CDR3 reads CASSYPGTVNQPQHF. In nucleotides, the CDR3 is TGTGCCAGCAGTTACCCAGGGACAGTCAATCAGCCCCAGCATTTT.

This clone was seen only once. The CDR3 reads CASSLGQGVNYGYTF. CDR3 bases: TGTGCCAGCAGCTTAGGCCAAGGGGTTAACTATGGCTACACCTTC. The chain carries TRBV13 and TRBJ1-2; TRBD1 is a possible D gene (5 bases). CDR1 and CDR2 from the germline V gene are PRHDT and FYEKMQ (reference sequence). Trimming cost V 0 bases and J 1 base, with 9 bases left between them. The CDR3 contains 15 residues.

The gene calls are TRBV5-1 and TRBJ2-5; the match to TRBD2 covers 13 bases. The CDR3 totals 15 residues. J gave up 7 bases and V 4 bases, and 7 bases lay outside the gene matches. The germline V gene has CDR1 SGHRS and CDR2 YFSETQ. The CDR3, as DNA: TGCGCCAGCAGCCCGACTAGCGGGGGGCCCGGGACCCAGTACTTC. It encodes CASSPTSGGPGTQYF.

This clone occurred once. The chain combines TRBV25-1 with TRBJ2-2; TRBD1 agrees at 7 bases. The germline gives CDR1 MGHDK, CDR2 SYGVNS. CDR3 length equals 14 residues. Trimming removed 6 bases from V and 4 bases from J; junction bases left unmatched: 5. The CDR3 is CASRQGQITGELFF. In nucleotides, the CDR3 is TGTGCCAGCAGACAGGGACAGATCACCGGGGAGCTGTTTTTT.